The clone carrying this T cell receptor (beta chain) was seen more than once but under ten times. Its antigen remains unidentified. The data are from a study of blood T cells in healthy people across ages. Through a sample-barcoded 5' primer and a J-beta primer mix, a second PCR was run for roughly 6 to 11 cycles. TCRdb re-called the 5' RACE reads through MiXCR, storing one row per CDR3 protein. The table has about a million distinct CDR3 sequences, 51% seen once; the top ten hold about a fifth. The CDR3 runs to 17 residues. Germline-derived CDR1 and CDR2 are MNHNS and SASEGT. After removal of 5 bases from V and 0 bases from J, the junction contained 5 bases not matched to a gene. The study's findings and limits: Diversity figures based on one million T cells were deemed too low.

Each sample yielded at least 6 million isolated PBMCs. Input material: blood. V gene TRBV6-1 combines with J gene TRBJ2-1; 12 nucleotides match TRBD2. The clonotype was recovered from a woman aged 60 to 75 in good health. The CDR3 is CASSQSLAGGSYNEQFF. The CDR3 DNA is TGTGCCAGCAGTCAATCACTAGCGGGAGGCTCCTACAATGAGCAGTTCTTC.